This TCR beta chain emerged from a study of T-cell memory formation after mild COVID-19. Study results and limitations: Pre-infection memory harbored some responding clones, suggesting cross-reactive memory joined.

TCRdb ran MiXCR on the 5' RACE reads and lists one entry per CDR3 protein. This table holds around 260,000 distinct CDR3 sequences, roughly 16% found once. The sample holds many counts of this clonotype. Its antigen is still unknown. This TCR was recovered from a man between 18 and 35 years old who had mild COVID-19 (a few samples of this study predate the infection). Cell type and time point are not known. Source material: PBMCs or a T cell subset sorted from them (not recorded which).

The CDR3: CASSLSPGAGELFF. CDR3 in DNA: TGTGCCAGCAGCTTGAGTCCTGGAGCCGGGGAGCTGTTTTTT. The chain uses TRBV5-5 and TRBJ2-2, with D hard to call. This CDR3 spans 14 amino acids. Germline V lookup: CDR1 SGHKS, CDR2 YYEKEE (reference sequence). Trimming stripped 1 base from V and 6 bases from J, with 10 bases between. Combining the CDR3 with reference TRBV5-5 and TRBJ2-2 gives the whole variable domain DAGVTQSPTHLIKTRGQQVTLRCSPISGHKSVSWYQQVLGQGPQFIFQYYEKEERGRGNFPDRFSARQFPNYSSELNVNALLLGDSALYLCASSLSPGAGELFFGEGSRLTVL.